This T cell receptor beta chain emerged from a study of OX40 agonist ivuxolimab in advanced cancers. Study at large: Age averaged around 54 years (range roughly 20 to 90), and more than 80% were male.

Points on this clone: Its matching antigen is unknown.

V shed 5 bases and J 2 bases; nucleotides not matched to a gene: 9. This CDR3 has 16 residues. Per germline, CDR1 LNHDA and CDR2 SQIVND (reference sequence). Overall study results and limits: CD8+ T cells averaged more expanded clones than CD4+. Antigen specificity remained undetermined for the expanded peripheral T cells.

Individuals having autoimmune disease history or systemic immunosuppression were not enrolled. Profiling relied on immunoSEQ multiplex PCR, and the TCRdb table lists in-frame clones only, not all of them. The sample shows tens of thousands of clones, 81% of them seen only once. This sequence originates from an adult with an advanced solid tumor such as melanoma, head and neck, liver or kidney cancer. This chain uses TRBV19 with TRBJ2-7, with 10 bases identical to TRBD2. Here the sequenced sample was CD4+ or CD8+ T cells sorted from blood, taken in a trial of the OX40 agonist ivuxolimab. The CDR3 is CASSATTSGITYEQYF. CDR3 DNA: TGTGCCAGTAGTGCCACTACTAGCGGGATCACCTACGAGCAGTACTTC.